This T cell receptor beta chain was sequenced in a study of blood T cells in healthy people across ages (dated by TCRdb to between 2014 and 2017). Background for the entire study: In model experiments, template switching captured roughly one uniquely barcoded TCR beta cDNA molecule for every two T cells. To track age-related changes in TCR beta repertoire diversity, the study relied on deep sequencing normalized with unique cDNA molecular identifiers. Donors were grouped into four age groups: young (average about 15 years), middle-aged (about 38), aged (around 56) and long-lived (approximately 75). To avoid experimental bias, donors of different ages were randomly spread across the sequencing lanes. Using the same blood draw, the study looked at two additional independent replicas of 1 million unique cDNA reads for two donors, one aged 18 to 30 and the other aged 80 or older. The research as a whole found: As age increased, observed TCR beta diversity per million T cells dropped in a roughly linear way, and a significant reduction was already evident by age roughly 40. Estimates of total diversity based on one million sequenced T cells were regarded as lower bounds and as underestimates. There was a strong correlation between observed TCR beta diversity and the percentage of naive T cells measured by flow cytometry. The long-lived group showed more naive CD4+ T cells, fewer expanded clones and increased TCR diversity than the aged group, suggesting age selection. Because donor CMV infection status was unknown, age-related changes in expanded clonotypes were potentially confounded. Bulk unsorted PBMC profiling prevented conclusive comparison of naive and antigen-experienced compartments.

Systemically healthy Caucasian individuals from Russia, 39 in total and aged roughly 6 to 90 years, were included as donors. About 9.6 milliliters of peripheral blood were collected from each donor into EDTA-treated Vacutainer tubes. PBMCs were isolated by Ficoll-Paque density-gradient centrifugation, with at least 6.5 million obtained per sample. Total RNA, at least 6 micrograms per sample, was extracted from PBMCs with Trizol reagent. Naive CD45RAhigh/CD27high T cell percentages were measured by flow cytometry on a PBMC aliquot from every donor. Turning to this clonotype: Its antigen remains unidentified. No base qualities exist here, and no much larger clone lies one base off it.

CDR1 and CDR2 are read off the germline V gene as SGHTA and FQGNSA. CDR3 length: 13 amino acids, cysteine to phenylalanine. The CDR3 DNA has 39 bases and is translated from base 1. V is shortened by 6 bases, J by 6 bases, and the region joining them spans 12 bases. The library was produced with 5' RACE. A second roughly 6 to 12 cycle PCR used a sample-barcoded 5' primer and a J-beta primer mix. Each TCR beta cDNA molecule received a unique molecular identifier from a template-switch 5' adaptor carrying 12 random nucleotides. Each sample yielded at least 2.5 million CDR3-containing paired-end reads. All of the RNA was converted into first-strand cDNA using the Mint cDNA synthesis kit, with a TRBC-specific oligonucleotide serving as the primer. Following uracil-DNA glycosylase treatment, a first 18-cycle PCR with universal primers M1SS and BC2_uni_R was performed on all cDNA. Regarding the original processing steps: For normalization, 1 million high-quality reads, each with a distinct molecular identifier, were randomly selected from each sample. Reads sharing molecular identifiers were discarded rather than binned into consensus sequences. MiTCR, run with a Q25 quality threshold and the strictest error-elimination algorithm, handled CDR3 identification, clonotype clustering and error correction. Lower-bound total TCR beta diversity was estimated with a nonparametric unseen species model using Euler transformation. TCRdb took the public reads, trimmed them with fastp at Q25, ran MiXCR for clone calling and kept in-frame beta chains. Here each entry gathers all rows of one CDR3 protein and keeps the most common genes and DNA. These V and J calls originate from TCRdb's pipeline instead of the authors' own analysis. Within this sample are approximately 1,700,000 distinct CDR3 sequences, with about two fifths of them counted one time only. 20% to 25% of the sample comes from the top ten.

The receptor was isolated from a human donor in good health. Sequenced: blood. Here the chain combines TRBV7-2 and TRBJ2-1, with no confident D gene call. This receptor carries the CDR3 CASRLATPNEQFF. The DNA is TGTGCCAGCAGACTGGCGACCCCCAATGAGCAGTTCTTC.